This TCR beta chain was recovered during a study of blood T cell repertoires in COVID-19. For the study at large: Samples representing acute and convalescent COVID-19 were sourced from the United States, Italy and Spain. The analysed material was cDNA or gDNA that came from T cells, B-cell-depleted T cells, or PBMCs.

The cohort comprised adults aged 18 to 89 years residing in about two dozen US areas. Cohort 3 recovery required two negative PCRs, clearance, or symptom resolution. Data came from immunoSEQ multiplex PCR; TCRdb stores just in-frame clones and leaves some out. The data contain 200,000 to 250,000 clones, roughly 90% of them seen just once; the ten biggest clones take up about 2.6%. The V and J ends lost 4 bases and 5 bases, in that order; junction bases with no gene match: 4. Germline V CDR1 and CDR2: LGHNA, YNFKEQ. CDR3 length equals 14 residues. Sequenced material: PBMCs or T cells enriched from blood (not recorded which). The TCR comes from a woman in her 30s who had recovered from COVID-19. The chain links TRBV4-2 to TRBJ1-5, with TRBD1 matching 8 bases. The CDR3 sequence: CASSLGTGDQPQHF. CDR3 nucleotide sequence: TGTGCCAGCAGCCTTGGGACAGGAGATCAGCCCCAGCATTTT.